The 3 T cell receptor beta chains presented below share a single source sample, sequenced in a study of blood T cell repertoires in COVID-19. The protocol was immunoSEQ multiplex PCR, while the TCRdb copy is restricted to in-frame clones and leaves out a portion. The sample lists under 500,000 clones; 85% to 90% were seen once. Material for sequencing was peripheral blood. The receptors originated from a woman under 40 with acute or convalescent COVID-19.

This chain joins TRBV5-4 and TRBJ2-1, with 9 positions matching TRBD1. This CDR3 spans 15 amino acids. Germline V gene data show CDR1 as SGHNT and CDR2 as YYREEE (reference sequence). J gave up 3 bases and V 4 bases, and 5 bases lay outside the gene matches. For the CDR3, the DNA is TGTGCCAGCAGCATAACGGGACAGGGCTACAATGAGCAGTTCTTC. Its translation is CASSITGQGYNEQFF.

This chain joins TRBV4-1 and TRBJ1-2; D gene uncertain. The CDR3 contains 15 residues. With 3 bases removed from V and 0 bases from J, the gap between germline ends came to 11 bases. Germline-derived CDR1 and CDR2 are MGHRA and YSYEKL. CDR3 in amino acids: CASSHHLGPNYGYTF. The CDR3 DNA reads TGCGCCAGCAGCCACCACCTTGGGCCTAACTATGGCTACACCTTC.

V gene TRBV3-1 (or the pseudogene TRBV3-2) combines with J gene TRBJ2-1; no clear D gene. Germline lookup yields CDR1 LGHDT and CDR2 YNNKEL (reference sequence). The CDR3 sequence is 11 residues long. V was shortened by 4 bases and J by 8 bases, with 6 bases between the two germline ends. As DNA, the CDR3 is TGTGCCAGCAGCCTGAGGTATGAGCAGTTCTTC. Encoded protein: CASSLRYEQFF.